Sequencing of this TCR beta chain was carried out in a study of cytomegalovirus exposure and HLA in healthy donors (dated by TCRdb to about 2017). As for the study more broadly: An earlier analysis of roughly 500 of the donors reported approximately 260 Gb of sequence data and around 110 million unique TCR beta sequences obtained from approximately 180 million T cells. An early release covering around 630 HLA-typed donors comprised roughly 300 gigabases of sequencing data and tens of millions of unique TCR sequences. Of the approximately 400 genotyped donors, 65% to 90% fell in the genetic ancestry cluster associated with self-reported Caucasian donors. The study was designed to test whether signatures of past pathogen exposure could be identified by cataloging public T cell receptors. The study used immunosequencing to profile the T cell repertoires of 666 subjects and linked those repertoires to cytomegalovirus serostatus. Besides the first cohort of hundreds of subjects, a separate validation cohort made up of around 120 different subjects was used. The study combined high-throughput TCR immunosequencing, statistical association of individual TCRs with disease status, and machine learning to predict cytomegalovirus infection status. To study patterns of TCR occurrence, a later analysis re-analyzed previously published TCR beta repertoires from around 660 donors and added high-resolution HLA genotyping. In the later analysis, no new phenotypic data were used to find candidate immune exposures; instead, reliance was placed on TCR beta sequences and their occurrence across donors. In an earlier analysis of 587 of the donors, high-throughput TCR beta sequencing was used to judge whether each TCR beta V gene segment behaved as functional or pseudogenic. Donor age, sex, ethnicity and CMV serostatus were collected together with the repertoire data. Genome-wide SNP genotypes for about 65% of the roughly 670 donors were used in a later genetic analysis, which treated that subset as a discovery cohort. All discovery cohort repertoires had been generated using a single sequencing platform. Both class I and class II loci were covered by HLA typing, at four-digit resolution. The number of donors typed differed by locus, with about 629-630 for A, B, C, DRB1 and DQB1, around 560 for DQA1, 600 to 610 for DPA1, and around 460 for DPB1. Because of strong linkage in the cohort, 4 to 6 DR-DQ haplotypes were treated as single units for association and clustering. Across approximately 400 genotyped donors of the cohort, an average of approximately 240,000 unique TCR beta nucleotide sequences per donor were sequenced, and 15% to 20% of those sequences were non-productive. The full study reports these points: Across donors, most TCR sequences were observed very rarely, whereas some public TCRs were present in many individuals. A cluster of highly shared sequence variants was judged likely to be a technical artifact of the sequencing pipeline. According to a later analysis, TCR association rates differed among HLA loci, with DRB1 alleles showing the most associated TCRs and HLA-C alleles showing the fewest. A further reported finding was that TCR beta sequences accurately predicted the HLA-A and HLA-B alleles for most subjects in the first cohort. Assigning TCR associations to individual alleles was difficult when HLA alleles, especially DR and DQ, strongly co-occurred. In a later analysis, 16,951 TCR beta sequences were associated with specific HLA alleles at a false discovery rate of 0.05. Roughly uniform sequencing depth across donors was assumed in presence/absence analyses, although this assumption may not hold. Immune exposure information for the cohort was limited to CMV serostatus. Cytomegalovirus status was reported to be diagnosed by the classifier with high specificity and sensitivity in both the original and validation cohorts. In an earlier analysis of several hundred of the donors, most TCR beta V segments were observed in productive rearrangements about 90% or about 30% of the time, broadly matching IMGT annotations. A later genetic analysis reported fewer N-insertions in productive TCRs among donors in an Asian-associated ancestry cluster than the roughly 640-donor mean. V-gene and J-gene trimming of TCR beta chains was associated with a missense DCLRE1C variant in a later genetic analysis, and the association was replicated in an independent cohort. In a later analysis, HLA-associated TCR beta chains showed more clonal expansion and lower generation probabilities than non-associated chains that were equally common. The 87-base-pair reads could not distinguish some IMGT-functional V segments, including TRBV6-2 and TRBV6-3, so those segments were excluded. A few of the identified cytomegalovirus-associated TCR beta chains were confirmed in vitro to be specific for cytomegalovirus antigens. Most CMV-associated TCR beta chains appeared to be HLA-restricted in a later analysis, and the HLA associations seemed to be driven largely by CMV exposure. The authors suggested that the approach could potentially be generalized to other disease states and immunological phenotypes. The cohort was sequenced for TCR beta chains only, and without alpha or paired-chain data the features that could be detected were limited. Because HLA typing was unavailable for some donors at each locus, only the typed subset was used in association tests. Linkage disequilibrium might explain the correlated functional status among segregating V segments, but an unknown experimental factor could not be excluded. The earlier analysis of almost 600 of the donors excluded approximately 15 rarely observed V segments, including chromosome 9 orphons, because counts were too low. A later analysis reported that several top co-occurrence clusters appeared linked to parvovirus B19, influenza, CMV and Epstein-Barr virus. The study listed 164 TCR beta chains as associated with cytomegalovirus.

The CDR3, from cysteine to phenylalanine, totals 17 residues. Here the CDR3 DNA is all that survives: 51 bases in frame from base 1. V is cut back by 5 bases and J by 7 bases, with 12 bases in the junction unmatched. In the germline V gene, CDR1 corresponds to SGHAT and CDR2 to FQNNGV. The cohort consisted of hundreds of healthy bone marrow donors. At the time of sampling, all cohort members were nominally healthy, though unrecorded immune exposures were likely present. The donor tested CMV seronegative, placing the donor among the 350 to 400 seronegative members of the cohort. A peripheral blood sample was collected from each donor, and TCR beta sequencing was performed on peripheral blood mononuclear cells. Genomic DNA was extracted from the blood cell samples with the Qiagen DNeasy Blood Extraction Kit. The library was generated by the immunoSEQ multiplex PCR assay. For the multiplex PCR, a mixture combining 60 forward primers for TCR Vbeta segments and 13 reverse primers for TCR Jbeta segments was used. The CDR3 region of rearranged TCR beta genes was amplified from genomic DNA by a multiplex PCR assay. The amplified TCR beta libraries were sequenced on the Illumina HiSeq System as 87-base-pair reads. The paper's data handling went like this. A later analysis tallied tens of millions of unique TCR beta chains across the 666 repertoires, and approximately 11 million of those chains were shared by two or more donors. Raw reads were error-corrected and collapsed into unique sequences by a nearest-neighbor algorithm in which closely related sequences were merged to remove PCR and sequencing errors. Alignment of CDR3 sequences to IMGT reference sequences was used to assign V, D and J gene segments. For a sequence to be retained, a match of at least six nucleotides was required to both a V gene segment and a J gene segment. A rearrangement counted as productive if the CDR3 had no stop codons and remained in frame with V and J, and every other rearrangement counted as non-productive. Following IMGT convention, CDR3 was defined as the stretch from the second conserved V-encoded cysteine to the conserved J-encoded phenylalanine. The earlier analysis of about 590 of the donors excluded sequences that lacked an unambiguous match to a single V gene segment. In an earlier analysis of a few hundred of the donors, V segments were called functional above 56.7% productive rearrangements and were called segregating when the between-donor standard deviation exceeded 5%. A statistical classification framework was built to diagnose cytomegalovirus status from the catalog of TCR beta chain sequences. In a later analysis, V and J genes were assigned by comparing TCR nucleotide sequences against IMGT/GENE-DB human TR gene sequences. Using the TCRdist pipeline, a later analysis assigned CDR3 sequences along with most-parsimonious VDJ recombination scenarios. In a later analysis, each TCR beta chain was defined by its CDR3 amino acid sequence together with its V-gene family, and reads without a unique V-gene family were excluded. As a way to deal with suspected cross-contamination and a sequencing artifact, a later analysis dropped more than 500 nucleotide sequences that were highly shared and had low generation probability. A later analysis calculated a clonal expansion index for each public chain from normalized within-repertoire ranks of inferred template counts. A later analysis computed generation probabilities with a VDJ recombination model fitted to out-of-frame rearrangements, and checked the results against IGoR. Hypergeometric tests were used in a later analysis to score TCR-TCR, TCR-HLA and TCR-CMV co-occurrence, with a repertoire-size bias correction applied to the TCR pairs. False discovery rates were estimated in a later analysis by permuting HLA or CMV assignments 20 times. In a later analysis, co-occurring TCRs were grouped using DBSCAN, and TCRdist sequence similarity was added for clustering within HLA-allele-positive subsets. Repertoires with fewer than 30,000 or more than 120,000 public chains, plus five repertoires with anomalous nucleotide sharing, were excluded from co-occurrence clustering. The immuneACCESS repertoire file appears here via TCRdb, limited to in-frame rearrangements. These files lack a portion of the clones; in checked studies, under half of the deficit traces to unresolved V genes, and the cause of the others is not known. V and J calls and clone size are copied from that table; D and trimming were computed from the DNA. The sample table records 150,000 or so clones; around 79% of these occur just once. The ten largest account for less than 3% of the sample.

Of note for this clone: The specificity of this receptor is unknown. No quality values exist for individual bases; no much larger clone is one base distant.

Sample: PBMCs. The V and J segments used are TRBV11-2 and TRBJ1-6, with TRBD1 identical over 9 junction bases. The sequence came from a female donor in good health and CMV-seronegative. CDR3 sequence: CASSPVLGGTGNSPLHF. The sequenced DNA is TGTGCCAGCAGCCCCGTACTAGGGGGGACAGGGAATTCACCCCTCCACTTT. Where the CDR3 stops, the reference TRBV11-2 and TRBJ1-6 genes take over; the full variable domain is EAGVAQSPRYKIIEKRQSVAFWCNPISGHATLYWYQQILGQGPKLLIQFQNNGVVDDSQLPKDRFSAERLKGVDSTLKIQPAKLEDSAVYLCASSPVLGGTGNSPLHFGNGTRLTVT.